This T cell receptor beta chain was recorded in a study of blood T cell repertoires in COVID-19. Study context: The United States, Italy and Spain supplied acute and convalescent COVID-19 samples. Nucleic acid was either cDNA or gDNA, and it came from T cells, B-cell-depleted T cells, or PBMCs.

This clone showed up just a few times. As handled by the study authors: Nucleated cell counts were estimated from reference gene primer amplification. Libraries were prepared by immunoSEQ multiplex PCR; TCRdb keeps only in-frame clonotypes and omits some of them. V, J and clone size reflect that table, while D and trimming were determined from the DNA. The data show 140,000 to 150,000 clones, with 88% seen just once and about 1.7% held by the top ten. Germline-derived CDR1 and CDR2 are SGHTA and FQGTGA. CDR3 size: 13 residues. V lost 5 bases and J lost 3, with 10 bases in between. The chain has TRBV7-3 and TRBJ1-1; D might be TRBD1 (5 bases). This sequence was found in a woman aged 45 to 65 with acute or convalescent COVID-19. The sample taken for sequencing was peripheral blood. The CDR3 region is CASSKTVDTEAFF. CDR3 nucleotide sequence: TGTGCCAGCAGCAAGACAGTCGACACTGAAGCTTTCTTT.